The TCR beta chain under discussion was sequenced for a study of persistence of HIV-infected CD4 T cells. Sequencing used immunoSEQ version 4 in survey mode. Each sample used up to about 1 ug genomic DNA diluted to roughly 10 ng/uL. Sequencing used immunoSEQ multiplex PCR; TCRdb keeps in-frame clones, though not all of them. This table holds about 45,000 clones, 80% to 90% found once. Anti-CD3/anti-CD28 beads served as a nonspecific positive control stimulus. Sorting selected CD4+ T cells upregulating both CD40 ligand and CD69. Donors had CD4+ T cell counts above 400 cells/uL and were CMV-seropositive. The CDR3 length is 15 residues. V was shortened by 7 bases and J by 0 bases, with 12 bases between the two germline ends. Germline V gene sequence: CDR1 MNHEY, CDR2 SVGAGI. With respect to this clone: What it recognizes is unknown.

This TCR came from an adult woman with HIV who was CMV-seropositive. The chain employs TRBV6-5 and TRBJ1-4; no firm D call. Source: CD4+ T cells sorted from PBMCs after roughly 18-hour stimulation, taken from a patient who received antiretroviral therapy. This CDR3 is CASITNGATNEKLFF. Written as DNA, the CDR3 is TGTGCCAGCATTACCAACGGTGCAACTAATGAAAAACTGTTTTTT.